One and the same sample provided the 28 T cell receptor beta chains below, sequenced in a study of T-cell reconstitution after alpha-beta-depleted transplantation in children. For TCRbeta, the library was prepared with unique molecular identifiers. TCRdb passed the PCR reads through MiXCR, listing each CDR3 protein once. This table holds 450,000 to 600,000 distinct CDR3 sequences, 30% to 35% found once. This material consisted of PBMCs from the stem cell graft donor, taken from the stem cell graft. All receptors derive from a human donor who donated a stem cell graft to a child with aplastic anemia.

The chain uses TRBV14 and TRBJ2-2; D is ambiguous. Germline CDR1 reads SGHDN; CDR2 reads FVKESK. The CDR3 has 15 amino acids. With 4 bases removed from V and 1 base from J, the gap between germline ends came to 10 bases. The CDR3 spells CASSRSHLNTGELFF. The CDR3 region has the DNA TGTGCCAGCAGCCGGTCCCACTTGAACACCGGGGAGCTGTTTTTT.

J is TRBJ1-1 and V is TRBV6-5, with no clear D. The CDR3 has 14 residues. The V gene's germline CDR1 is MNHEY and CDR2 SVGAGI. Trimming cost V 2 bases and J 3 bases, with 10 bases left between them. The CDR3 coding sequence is TGTGCCAGCAGTTACATCGAATTCGACACTGAAGCTTTCTTT. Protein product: CASSYIEFDTEAFF.

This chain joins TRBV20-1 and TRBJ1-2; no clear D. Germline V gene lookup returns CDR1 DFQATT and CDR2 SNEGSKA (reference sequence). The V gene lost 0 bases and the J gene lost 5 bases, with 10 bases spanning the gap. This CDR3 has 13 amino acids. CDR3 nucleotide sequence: TGCAGTGCTAGAGATCTCCGGGCTTATGGCTACACCTTC. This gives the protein CSARDLRAYGYTF.

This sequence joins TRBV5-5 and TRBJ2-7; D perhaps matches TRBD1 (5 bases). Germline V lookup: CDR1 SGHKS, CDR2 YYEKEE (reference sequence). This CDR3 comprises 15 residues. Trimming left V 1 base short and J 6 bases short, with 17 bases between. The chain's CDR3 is CASSLSGPELGEQYV. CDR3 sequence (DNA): TGTGCCAGCAGCTTGTCAGGGCCTGAACTTGGCGAGCAGTACGTC.

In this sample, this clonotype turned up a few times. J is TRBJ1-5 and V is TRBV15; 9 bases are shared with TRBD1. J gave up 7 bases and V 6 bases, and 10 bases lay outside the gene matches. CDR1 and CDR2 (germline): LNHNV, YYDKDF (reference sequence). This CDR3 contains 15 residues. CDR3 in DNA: TGTGCCACCAGAAACACAGGGGGCGGGGGCCAGCCCCAGCATTTT. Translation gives CATRNTGGGGQPQHF.

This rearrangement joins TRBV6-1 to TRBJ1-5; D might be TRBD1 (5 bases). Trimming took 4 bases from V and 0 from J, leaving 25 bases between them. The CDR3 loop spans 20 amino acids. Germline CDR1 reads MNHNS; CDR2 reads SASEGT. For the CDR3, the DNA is TGTGCCAGCAGTGGGCTGTCCGGGACGTCAAGAGTATATAGCAATCAGCCCCAGCATTTT. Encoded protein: CASSGLSGTSRVYSNQPQHF.

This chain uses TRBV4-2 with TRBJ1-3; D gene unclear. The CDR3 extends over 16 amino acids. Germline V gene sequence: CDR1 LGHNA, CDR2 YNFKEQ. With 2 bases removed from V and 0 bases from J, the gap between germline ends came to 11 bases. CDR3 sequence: CASSQSITDSGNTIYF. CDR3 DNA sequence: TGTGCCAGCAGCCAATCTATAACGGACTCTGGAAACACCATATATTTT.

The CDR3 DNA sequence: TGTGCCAGCAGCCGGCGGGGAGGGCTTATCGGAAAACTGTTTTTT. Protein product: CASSRRGGLIGKLFF. The chain carries TRBV5-8 and TRBJ1-4; D is unclear. CDR3 length equals 15 residues. The V and J ends lost 4 bases and 10 bases respectively, with 20 bases between them. Germline values: CDR1 SGHTS, CDR2 YDEGEE.

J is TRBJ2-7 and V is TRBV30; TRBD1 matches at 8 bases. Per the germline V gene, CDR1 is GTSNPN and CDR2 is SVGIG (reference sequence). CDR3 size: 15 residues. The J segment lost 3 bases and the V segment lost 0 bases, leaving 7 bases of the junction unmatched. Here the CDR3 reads CAWSVGGQGSYEQYF. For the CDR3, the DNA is TGTGCCTGGAGTGTCGGTGGACAGGGAAGCTACGAGCAGTACTTC.

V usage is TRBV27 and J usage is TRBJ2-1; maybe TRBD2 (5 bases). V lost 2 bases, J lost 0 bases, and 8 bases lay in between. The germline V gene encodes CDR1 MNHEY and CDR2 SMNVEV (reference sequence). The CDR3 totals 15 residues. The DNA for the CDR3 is TGTGCCAGCAGTTTACTAGCCAACTCCTACAATGAGCAGTTCTTC. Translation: CASSLLANSYNEQFF.

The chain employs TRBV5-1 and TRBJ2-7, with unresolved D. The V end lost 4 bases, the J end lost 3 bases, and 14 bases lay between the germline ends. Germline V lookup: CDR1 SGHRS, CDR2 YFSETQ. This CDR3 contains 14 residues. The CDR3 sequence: CASSPGTKNYEQYF. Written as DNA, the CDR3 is TGCGCCAGCAGCCCCGGCACAAAGAACTACGAGCAGTACTTC.

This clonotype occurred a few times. The CDR3 is CASSLVTGNTGELFF. Here the CDR3 DNA reads TGTGCCAGCAGCTTAGTAACCGGGAACACCGGGGAGCTGTTTTTT. V is TRBV7-9 and J is TRBJ2-2; D gene ambiguous. The V gene's germline CDR1 is SEHNR and CDR2 FQNEAQ (reference sequence). The CDR3 spans 15 residues. Between the trimmed V and J ends, which lost 1 base and 1 base, there was a span of 7 bases.

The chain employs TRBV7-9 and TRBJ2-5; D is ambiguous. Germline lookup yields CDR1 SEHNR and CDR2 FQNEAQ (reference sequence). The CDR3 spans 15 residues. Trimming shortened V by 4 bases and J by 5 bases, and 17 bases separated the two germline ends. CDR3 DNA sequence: TGTGCCAGCAGCTCATCCCGGGCCTTGGACGAGACCCAGTACTTC. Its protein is CASSSSRALDETQYF.

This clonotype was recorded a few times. The DNA for the CDR3 is TGTGCCAGCAGCTGGGATTTCACCGGGGAGCTGTTTTTT. Its translation: CASSWDFTGELFF. The V call is TRBV5-4, the J call TRBJ2-2; D call uncertain. This CDR3 has 13 residues. Looked up from germline, CDR1 is SGHNT and CDR2 is YYREEE (reference sequence). Trimming removed 3 bases at V and 4 bases at J, with 7 bases between.

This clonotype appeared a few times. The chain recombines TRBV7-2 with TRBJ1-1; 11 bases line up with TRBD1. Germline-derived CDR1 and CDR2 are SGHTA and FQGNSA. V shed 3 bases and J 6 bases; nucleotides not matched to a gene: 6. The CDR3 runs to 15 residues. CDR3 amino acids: CASSFGDRGSPEAFF. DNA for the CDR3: TGTGCCAGCAGCTTCGGGGACAGGGGGTCTCCTGAAGCTTTCTTT.

The CDR3 is CASSIWSGSSYNEQFF. For the CDR3, the DNA is TGTGCCAGTAGTATATGGAGCGGGAGCTCCTACAATGAGCAGTTCTTC. The chain has TRBV19 and TRBJ2-1; 8 bases line up with TRBD2. Germline loops: CDR1 LNHDA, CDR2 SQIVND (reference sequence). CDR3 size: 16 residues. V lost 2 bases, J lost 0 bases, and 3 bases stayed unmatched.

The DNA of the CDR3 is TGTGCCAGCAGCAAGGAGACAGGGGTTATTTTTAGGTTCACTGAAGCTTTCTTT. Translation gives CASSKETGVIFRFTEAFF. This chain uses TRBV14 with TRBJ1-1, with TRBD1 matching over 8 bases. Unmatched junction bases numbered 18, after V lost 5 bases and J lost 4 bases. Germline-derived CDR1 and CDR2 are SGHDN and FVKESK. The CDR3 totals 18 residues.

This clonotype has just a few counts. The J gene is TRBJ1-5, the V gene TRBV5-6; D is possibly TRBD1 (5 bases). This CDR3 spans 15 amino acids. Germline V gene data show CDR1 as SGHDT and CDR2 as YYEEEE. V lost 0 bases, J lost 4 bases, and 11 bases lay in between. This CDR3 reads CASSLGAGNNQPQHF. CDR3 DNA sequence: TGTGCCAGCAGCTTGGGGGCAGGGAATAATCAGCCCCAGCATTTT. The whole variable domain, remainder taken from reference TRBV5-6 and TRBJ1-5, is DAGVTQSPTHLIKTRGQQVTLRCSPKSGHDTVSWYQQALGQGPQFIFQYYEEEERQRGNFPDRFSGHQFPNYSSELNVNALLLGDSALYLCASSLGAGNNQPQHFGDGTRLSIL.

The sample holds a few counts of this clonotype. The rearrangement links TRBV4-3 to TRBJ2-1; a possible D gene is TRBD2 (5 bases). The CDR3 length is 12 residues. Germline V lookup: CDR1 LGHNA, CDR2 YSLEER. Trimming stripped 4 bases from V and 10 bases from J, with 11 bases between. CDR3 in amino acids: CASSPYGGEQFF. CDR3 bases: TGCGCCAGCAGCCCATATGGCGGGGAGCAGTTCTTC.

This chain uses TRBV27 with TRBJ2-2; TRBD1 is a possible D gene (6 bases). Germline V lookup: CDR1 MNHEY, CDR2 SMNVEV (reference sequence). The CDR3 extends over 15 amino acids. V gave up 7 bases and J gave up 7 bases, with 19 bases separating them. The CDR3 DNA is TGTGCCAGCACCCCTATAGGGGAAGGGGGCGGGGAGCTGTTTTTT. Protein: CASTPIGEGGGELFF.

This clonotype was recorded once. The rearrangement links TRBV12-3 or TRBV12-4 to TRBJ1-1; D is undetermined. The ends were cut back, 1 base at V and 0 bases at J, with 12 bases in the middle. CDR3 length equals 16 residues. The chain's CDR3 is CASSLGRRTVNTEAFF. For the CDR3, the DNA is TGTGCCAGCAGTTTAGGTAGGAGGACGGTGAACACTGAAGCTTTCTTT.

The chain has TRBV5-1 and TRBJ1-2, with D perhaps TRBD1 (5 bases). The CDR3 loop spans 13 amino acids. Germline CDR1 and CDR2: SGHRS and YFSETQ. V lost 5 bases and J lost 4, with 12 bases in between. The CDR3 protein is CASREGRTYGYTF. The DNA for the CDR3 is TGCGCCAGCAGGGAGGGACGGACCTATGGCTACACCTTC.

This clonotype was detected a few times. The CDR3 DNA is TGTGCCAGCAGTCGATACCAGCACCACTCTGGAAACACCATATATTTT. Protein product: CASSRYQHHSGNTIYF. The rearrangement joins TRBV12-3 or TRBV12-4 to TRBJ1-3; D is undetermined. The CDR3 runs to 16 residues. Between the trimmed V and J ends, which lost 5 bases and 0 bases, there was a span of 14 bases.

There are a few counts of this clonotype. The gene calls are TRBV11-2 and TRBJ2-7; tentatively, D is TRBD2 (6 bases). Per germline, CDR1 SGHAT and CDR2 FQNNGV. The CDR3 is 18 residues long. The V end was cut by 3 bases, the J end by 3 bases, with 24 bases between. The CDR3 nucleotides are TGTGCCAGCAGCTTCGAAGAACCCTGGGGAGGACTGAGCTACGAGCAGTACTTC. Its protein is CASSFEEPWGGLSYEQYF.

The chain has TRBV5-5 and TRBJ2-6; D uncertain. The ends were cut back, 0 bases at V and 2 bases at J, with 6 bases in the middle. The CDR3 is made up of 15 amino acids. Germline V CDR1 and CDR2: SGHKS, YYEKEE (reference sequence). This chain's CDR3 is CASSLAPAGANVLTF. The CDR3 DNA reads TGTGCCAGCAGCTTGGCCCCTGCTGGGGCCAACGTCCTGACTTTC.

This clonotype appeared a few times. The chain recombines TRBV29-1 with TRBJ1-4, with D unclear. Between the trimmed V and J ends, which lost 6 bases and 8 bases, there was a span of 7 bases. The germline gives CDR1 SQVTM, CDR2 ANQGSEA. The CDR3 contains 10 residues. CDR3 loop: CSVVREKLFF. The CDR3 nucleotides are TGCAGCGTCGTTCGAGAAAAACTGTTTTTT.

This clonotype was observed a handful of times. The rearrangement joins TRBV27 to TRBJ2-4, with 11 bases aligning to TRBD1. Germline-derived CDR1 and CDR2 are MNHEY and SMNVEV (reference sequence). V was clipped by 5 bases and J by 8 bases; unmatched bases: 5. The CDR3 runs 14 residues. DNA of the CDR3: TGTGCCAGCAGTCTGGACAGGGGGCTCTACATTCAGTACTTC. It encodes CASSLDRGLYIQYF.

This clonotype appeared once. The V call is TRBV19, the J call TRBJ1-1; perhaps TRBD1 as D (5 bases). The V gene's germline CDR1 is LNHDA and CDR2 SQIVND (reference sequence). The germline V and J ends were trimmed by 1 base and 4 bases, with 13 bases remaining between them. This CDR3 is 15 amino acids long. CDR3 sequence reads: CASSIVEGSPTEAFF. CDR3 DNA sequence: TGTGCCAGTAGTATAGTCGAGGGGTCGCCCACTGAAGCTTTCTTT.